This TCR beta chain is from a study of PD-1 blockade in classical Hodgkin lymphoma. Turning to this clone: What it binds is unknown.

Regarding the study as a whole: In CD4+ cells, TCR diversity went up significantly by C4D1, but in CD8+ cells it did not. Reasons behind the repertoire differences stay unclear, perhaps disease activity or earlier therapy.

Exposure to brentuximab vedotin varied, and each patient had relapsed following autologous stem cell transplantation. Best responses were complete response, partial response or progressive disease. Only in-frame clones appear in the TCRdb table, and some are missing; sequencing was by immunoSEQ multiplex PCR. The sample has around 25,000 clones, 80% seen once; the top ten hold approximately 6.7%. This clonotype was obtained from a human donor with classical Hodgkin lymphoma. Source: peripheral blood mononuclear cells (PBMCs), taken at baseline.

CDR3 residues: CASSPQGAYEQYF. CDR3 nucleotide sequence: TGTGCCAGCTCACCTCAGGGGGCCTACGAGCAGTACTTC. The chain has TRBV18 and TRBJ2-7; 7 bases line up with TRBD1. Germline loops: CDR1 KGHSH, CDR2 LQKENI. V trimming: 3 bases; J trimming: 2 bases; junction bases outside the gene matches: 1. The CDR3 loop spans 13 amino acids.